This TCR beta chain was captured in a study of blood T cell repertoires in COVID-19. While infection was still active, Seattle patients were enrolled and then followed longitudinally. In the authors' workflow: Nucleated cell counts were estimated from reference gene primer amplification. Clones were sequenced by immunoSEQ multiplex PCR, and TCRdb holds only the in-frame ones, with some missing. V, J and clone size are those of that table, while D and trimming were read from the DNA. The data contain about 200,000 clones, about 88% of them singletons. This TCR derives from a man aged 50-60 years with COVID-19, enrolled during active disease. Material: peripheral blood.

Here the CDR3 DNA reads TGTGCCAGCAGTTTGGCAGGGGGAAGCACAGATACGCAGTATTTT. Its protein product is CASSLAGGSTDTQYF. The chain employs TRBV28 and TRBJ2-3; 7 bases are a match to TRBD1. V lost 3 bases to trimming and J lost 0 bases; unmatched junction nucleotides: 3. Germline V lookup: CDR1 MDHEN, CDR2 SYDVKM. This CDR3 spans 15 amino acids. Variable domain in full (rest from reference TRBV28 and TRBJ2-3): DVKVTQSSRYLVKRTGEKVFLECVQDMDHENMFWYRQDPGLGLRLIYFSYDVKMKEKGDIPEGYSVSREKKERFSLILESASTNQTSMYLCASSLAGGSTDTQYFGPGTRLTVL.